This T cell receptor (beta chain) originates from a study of regulatory T cells in long-lasting Graves disease. The CDR3 sequence is 15 residues long. Trimming at V came to 8 bases and at J to 4 bases, leaving 10 bases not matched to a gene. Germline V gene lookup returns CDR1 SNHLY and CDR2 FYNNEI. The TCR beta library used iRepertoire HTBI primers with Arm-PCR amplification of CDR3. As handled by the study authors: The study identified about 60 TRBV and some 13 TRBJ segments across samples. TCRdb processed the multiplex PCR reads anew with MiXCR; each CDR3 protein has one entry. The V and J calls shown here were made by TCRdb, not taken from the authors' results. Of about 540,000 distinct CDR3 sequences listed, about 14% are singletons. Points from the study as a whole: Thyroid tissue was not studied; only peripheral blood was.

There are many counts of this clonotype. Its antigen is currently unknown. This sample's time point: newly diagnosed GD, antithyroid drugs for less than 3 months. The TCR library used RNA extracted from PBMCs. This sample was also put to use in a study of T cells in Graves' hyperthyroidism and ophthalmopathy. That source adds: Exclusion of a patient resulted from uncontrolled infection, other autoimmune disease, pregnancy or lactation. An initial round of RT-PCR targeting the TCR CDR3 relied on the HTBI primer set.

The chain uses TRBV2 and TRBJ2-2; 7 nucleotides match TRBD1. Sequencing was performed on peripheral blood mononuclear cells (PBMCs), taken at new diagnosis, from a patient treated with antithyroid drugs. This receptor was identified in a man aged 30 to 39 with Graves disease. The CDR3 DNA reads as TGTGCCAGCCGGGGCGAGGGACAGATCACCGGGGAGCTGTTTTTT. Amino acid sequence: CASRGEGQITGELFF.